The rows below give T cell receptor beta chains drawn from one sample of a study of graft-versus-host responses after intestinal transplantation. Generated by immunoSEQ multiplex PCR, the TCRdb table keeps only in-frame clones and is missing some. The table lists 80,000 to 100,000 clones, roughly 91% of them singletons, with about 0.18% in the top ten. What these receptors recognize is not known. The starting material was unstimulated CD4+ T cells sorted from spleen or lymph node cells, obtained before transplant. These receptors were taken from a human donor who was the organ donor for an intestinal transplant. Both conserved end residues are part of each CDR3. D genes are given only for firm matches. Expanded clones get a size class; other rows say once, few or many, or leave the size out.

j_call clone_size v_call cdr3_length d_call cdr3_aa cdr3_nt
TRBJ1-1 . TRBV29-1 12 . CSALRGDTEAFF TGCAGCGCTCTCAGGGGAGACACTGAAGCTTTCTTT
TRBJ2-3 . TRBV7-2 14 . CASSLAGSTDTQYF TGTGCCAGCAGCTTAGCCGGGAGCACAGATACGCAGTATTTT
TRBJ2-3 . TRBV4-2 12 . CASSQGGDTQYF TGTGCCAGCAGCCAGGGGGGAGATACGCAGTATTTT
TRBJ2-7 . TRBV5-4 16 TRBD1 CASKMPGTGESDEQYF TGTGCCAGCAAAATGCCCGGGACAGGGGAGTCCGACGAGCAGTACTTC
TRBJ2-1 . TRBV25-1 17 . CASSESKGHDYYNEQFF TGTGCCAGCAGTGAATCGAAGGGACACGATTACTACAATGAGCAGTTCTTC
TRBJ1-1 . TRBV18 14 TRBD1 CASSPTGTGTEAFF TGTGCCAGCTCACCGACAGGGACTGGCACTGAAGCTTTCTTT
TRBJ1-5 once TRBV2 18 TRBD1 CASSGLAQGARAGQPQHF TGTGCCAGCAGTGGTTTAGCCCAGGGGGCCCGTGCGGGGCAGCCCCAGCATTTT
TRBJ1-6 . TRBV6-5 14 . CASSYSNQGSPLHF TGTGCCAGCAGTTACTCGAATCAGGGATCACCCCTCCACTTT
TRBJ2-4 . TRBV4-3 15 . CASSPTSVQGNIQYF TGCGCCAGCAGCCCTACTAGCGTTCAGGGGAACATTCAGTACTTC
TRBJ2-3 . TRBV13 18 TRBD2 CASSLGPALAGESDTQYF TGTGCCAGCAGCTTAGGCCCGGCCCTGGCGGGAGAGTCAGATACGCAGTATTTT
TRBJ2-7 . TRBV4-2 19 TRBD1 CASSQEPGDRGLGTYEQYF TGTGCCAGCAGCCAAGAACCCGGGGACAGGGGCCTCGGGACCTACGAGCAGTACTTC
TRBJ2-7 . TRBV19 14 TRBD2 CASRTSGSSYEQYF TGTGCCAGTCGGACTAGCGGGTCCTCCTACGAGCAGTACTTC
TRBJ1-5 . TRBV19 14 TRBD1 CASSTDRVGAAQHF TGTGCCAGTAGTACCGACAGGGTGGGAGCGGCCCAGCATTTT
TRBJ1-5 . TRBV27 16 . CASRPMGGGQGQPQHF TGTGCCAGCAGACCGATGGGGGGAGGTCAGGGTCAGCCCCAGCATTTT
TRBJ1-1 . TRBV6-6 14 . CASSSTGGNTEAFF TGTGCCAGCAGTTCCACCGGAGGGAACACTGAAGCTTTCTTT
TRBJ1-5 . TRBV5-8 15 TRBD1 CASSLRGTDNQPQHF TGTGCCAGCAGCTTGCGGGGGACAGACAATCAGCCCCAGCATTTT
TRBJ2-5 . TRBV7-2 15 . CASSRTSSYQETQYF TGTGCCAGCAGCCGAACATCTTCGTACCAAGAGACCCAGTACTTC
TRBJ2-7 . TRBV7-2 15 . CASTTSAGLDYEQYF TGTGCCAGCACCACGTCAGCGGGCCTGGACTACGAGCAGTACTTC
TRBJ2-2 once TRBV30 15 . CAWSEGTQNTGELFF TGTGCCTGGAGTGAGGGGACTCAAAACACCGGGGAGCTGTTTTTT
TRBJ2-5 . TRBV2 13 TRBD2 CASSREGRGTQYF TGTGCCAGCAGTAGAGAGGGGAGGGGGACCCAGTACTTC
TRBJ2-7 . TRBV7-3 14 TRBD1 CASSFKDRNYEQYF TGTGCCAGCAGCTTTAAGGACAGGAACTACGAGCAGTACTTC
TRBJ2-7 . TRBV7-9 16 TRBD1 CASNGEPGQGFYEQYF TGTGCCAGCAATGGGGAGCCGGGACAGGGATTCTACGAGCAGTACTTC
TRBJ1-1 . TRBV5-1 17 TRBD1 CASSLGDRGHVNTEAFF TGCGCCAGCAGCTTGGGGGACAGGGGGCATGTGAACACTGAAGCTTTCTTT
TRBJ2-3 . TRBV19 16 . CASSTPRGVGTDTQYF TGTGCCAGTAGCACCCCCCGAGGAGTTGGCACAGATACGCAGTATTTT
TRBJ2-5 . TRBV4-1 16 TRBD2 CASSPETSGVQETQYF TGCGCCAGCAGCCCAGAGACTAGCGGGGTTCAAGAGACCCAGTACTTC
TRBJ2-3 . TRBV2 14 . CASTLQRVKDTQYF TGTGCCAGCACCCTCCAGAGGGTCAAAGATACGCAGTATTTT
TRBJ2-1 . TRBV10-3 14 TRBD2 CAISGAGGPNEQFF TGTGCCATCAGTGGGGCGGGGGGGCCTAATGAGCAGTTCTTC
TRBJ2-7 . TRBV5-8 15 TRBD1 CASSRLSTGEDEQYF TGTGCCAGCAGCCGCTTATCGACAGGGGAAGACGAGCAGTACTTC
TRBJ2-3 . TRBV29-1 11 . CSVSFTDTQYF TGCAGCGTTTCGTTCACAGATACGCAGTATTTT
TRBJ1-2 . TRBV6-1 13 . CASSVAGNYGYTF TGTGCCAGCAGTGTCGCGGGAAACTATGGCTACACCTTC
TRBJ2-5 . TRBV5-6 11 . CASSLQETQYF TGTGCCAGCAGCCTTCAAGAGACCCAGTACTTC
TRBJ2-5 . TRBV15 14 . CATSRITGRETQYF TGTGCCACCAGCAGGATAACAGGGCGGGAGACCCAGTACTTC
TRBJ1-2 . TRBV5-5 14 . CASSLVHQLYGYTF TGTGCCAGCAGCTTGGTGCACCAACTCTATGGCTACACCTTC
TRBJ1-1 . TRBV5-1 17 TRBD1 CASSGWTGGVGRTEAFF TGCGCCAGCAGCGGGTGGACAGGAGGGGTTGGTCGCACTGAAGCTTTCTTT
TRBJ1-2 few TRBV28 12 . CASSSSVYGYTF .
TRBJ2-1 . TRBV6-1 16 TRBD2 CASSGRTSGAYNEQFF TGTGCCAGCAGTGGCCGGACTAGCGGGGCTTACAATGAGCAGTTCTTC
TRBJ2-1 once TRBV7-3 15 . CASSLTAGPNNEQFF TGTGCCAGCAGCTTAACGGCGGGGCCGAACAATGAGCAGTTCTTC
TRBJ2-7 . TRBV5-1 14 . CASSPFHLEGEQYF TGCGCCAGCAGCCCCTTCCACCTGGAGGGCGAGCAGTACTTC
TRBJ2-1 . TRBV18 15 TRBD1 CASSRDRGGYNEQFF TGTGCCAGCTCAAGGGACAGGGGGGGTTACAATGAGCAGTTCTTC
TRBJ2-3 . TRBV6-4 15 TRBD2 CASSVAGGVTDTQYF TGTGCCAGCAGTGTAGCGGGGGGTGTCACGGATACGCAGTATTTT